A single sample gave rise to the 2 T cell receptor beta chains below, sequenced in a study of T cells in Graves' hyperthyroidism and ophthalmopathy. The source material, RNA transcripts, was used to amplify TCR beta CDR3 regions. A set of HTBI primers served as the primers for a first-round RT-PCR of the TCR CDR3. MiXCR was run by TCRdb on the multiplex PCR reads, yielding one entry per CDR3 protein. The data contain 210,000 or so distinct CDR3 sequences, more than 15% of them singletons. The specimen was blood. These receptors all stem from a man aged 50 to 60 with Graves' hyperthyroidism.

This clonotype occurred a few times. The CDR3 DNA reads TGCAGTGCTAGAGCGGGACGGGAGGACCTGGGGACCCAGTACTTC. Amino acid sequence: CSARAGREDLGTQYF. The chain recombines TRBV20-1 with TRBJ2-5, with 7 bases lining up with TRBD2. Germline V gene lookup returns CDR1 DFQATT and CDR2 SNEGSKA (reference sequence). This CDR3 region has 15 residues. V shed 1 base and J 7 bases; nucleotides not matched to a gene: 12.

In this sample, this clonotype turned up many times. This sequence joins TRBV11-2 and TRBJ2-3, with 11 bases aligning to TRBD2. This CDR3 has 13 amino acids. With V trimmed by 0 bases and J by 12 bases, 2 bases remained unmatched. Germline V gives CDR1 SGHAT, CDR2 FQNNGV. Here the CDR3 DNA reads TGTGCCAGCAGCTTAGAACTAGCGGGAGTTCAGTATTTT. It encodes CASSLELAGVQYF.